Listed below are T cell receptor beta chains from one sample, sequenced in a study of blood T cell repertoires in COVID-19. The repertoire was sequenced with immunoSEQ multiplex PCR; TCRdb's copy has only in-frame clones and lacks some. The sample holds 400,000 to 550,000 clones, more than 85% seen once. The sample was peripheral blood. The receptors originated from a woman younger than 45 with acute or convalescent COVID-19. The CDR3 runs from the conserved cysteine through the conserved F or W. D genes are given only for firm matches. Some rows mark clone size as missing; the rest say once, few, many or name a class of expanded clone.

J,V,size,D,CDR3,DNA
TRBJ2-5,TRBV24-1,-,-,CATSAGGVVETQYF,TGTGCCACCAGTGCGGGCGGGGTCGTAGAGACCCAGTACTTC
TRBJ2-5,TRBV28,-,TRBD1,CASSLLTPGGNQETQYF,TGTGCCAGCAGTTTATTGACCCCAGGGGGTAATCAAGAGACCCAGTACTTC
TRBJ1-1,TRBV12-5,-,TRBD1,CASGLNRGSEAFF,TGTGCTAGTGGGCTAAACAGGGGATCTGAAGCTTTCTTT
TRBJ1-6,TRBV20-1,-,-,CSASTVSYNSPLHF,TGCAGTGCTAGTACAGTCTCCTATAATTCACCCCTCCACTTT
TRBJ1-1,TRBV11-1,-,-,CASSFGESSFF,TGTGCCAGCAGCTTCGGAGAGTCTTCTTTCTTT
TRBJ2-5,TRBV11-2,-,TRBD2,CASSYDWSGGFQETQYF,TGTGCCAGCAGCTACGACTGGAGCGGGGGCTTCCAAGAGACCCAGTACTTC
TRBJ2-5,TRBV24-1,-,-,CATSDFLGGAKGETQYF,TGTGCCACCAGTGATTTTTTAGGCGGGGCAAAGGGGGAGACCCAGTACTTC
TRBJ1-2,TRBV19,many,-,CASSWRLGDYGYTF,TGTGCCAGTAGTTGGCGACTGGGAGACTATGGCTACACCTTC
TRBJ2-7,TRBV29-1,-,-,CSVGGREYEQYF,TGCAGCGTTGGGGGCAGGGAATACGAGCAGTACTTC
TRBJ2-5,TRBV9,-,-,CASSVGASGETQYF,TGTGCCAGCAGCGTAGGAGCGAGTGGAGAGACCCAGTACTTC
TRBJ1-6,TRBV19,-,-,CASSSWGLDSPLHF,TGTGCCAGTAGTAGTTGGGGACTGGATTCACCCCTCCACTTT
TRBJ1-6,TRBV19,-,-,CASSPTDAGYSPLHF,TGTGCCAGTAGTCCGACGGACGCGGGTTATTCACCCCTCCACTTT
TRBJ2-3,TRBV2,-,TRBD1,CASSGIQGRNTQYF,TGTGCCAGCAGTGGTATACAGGGGAGAAATACGCAGTATTTT
TRBJ2-7,TRBV7-3,-,TRBD2,CASSLNAGVVHEQYF,TGTGCCAGCAGCTTAAACGCGGGGGTGGTCCACGAGCAGTACTTC
TRBJ1-2,TRBV7-9,-,-,CASSLGETRANYGYTF,TGTGCCAGCAGCTTAGGGGAGACCCGAGCTAACTATGGCTACACCTTC
TRBJ2-3,TRBV21-1,-,-,CASSKRKTSGGLLVATQYF,TGTGCCAGCAGCAAAAGGAAGACTAGCGGGGGGCTGCTCGTGGCTACGCAGTATTTT
TRBJ2-7,TRBV29-1,-,TRBD2,CSAMGGEQYF,TGCAGCGCCATGGGGGGGGAGCAGTACTTC
TRBJ1-1,TRBV27,once,TRBD1,CASSPGGQGDTEAFF,TGTGCCAGCAGTCCAGGGGGACAGGGGGACACTGAAGCTTTCTTT
TRBJ1-1,TRBV29-1,-,TRBD1,CSVRSEGATNTEAFF,TGCAGCGTCCGGTCGGAGGGGGCAACGAACACTGAAGCTTTCTTT
TRBJ2-7,TRBV20-1,-,-,CSASDSGQQYF,TGCAGTGCTAGTGACAGCGGTCAGCAGTACTTC
TRBJ2-1,TRBV5-6,once,TRBD2,CASSRTSGGLNEQFF,TGTGCCAGCAGCAGGACTAGCGGGGGTCTCAATGAGCAGTTCTTC
TRBJ1-5,TRBV28,-,TRBD1,CASSGRGQGNQPQHF,TGTGCCAGCAGCGGACGGGGACAGGGCAATCAGCCCCAGCATTTT
TRBJ2-3,TRBV7-6,-,-,CASSLEADTQYF,TGTGCCAGCAGCCTGGAGGCAGATACGCAGTATTTT
TRBJ1-2,TRBV6-1,-,-,CASSELTGPNYGYTF,TGTGCCAGCAGTGAACTAACAGGCCCTAACTATGGCTACACCTTC
TRBJ2-3,TRBV2,-,TRBD2,CASSWVGSGGVADTQYF,TGTGCCAGCAGTTGGGTAGGGAGCGGGGGGGTCGCAGATACGCAGTATTTT
TRBJ2-7,TRBV7-3,once,-,CASSLSAGDEQYF,TGTGCCAGCAGCTTATCGGCCGGGGACGAGCAGTACTTC
TRBJ1-2,TRBV28,-,TRBD1,CASSSIGTGGNYGYTF,TGTGCCAGCAGTTCCATAGGGACAGGGGGGAACTATGGCTACACCTTC
TRBJ1-1,TRBV7-9,few,-,CASSRNQGKNTEAFF,TGTGCCAGCAGCAGGAACCAGGGGAAAAACACTGAAGCTTTCTTT
TRBJ1-1,TRBV19,-,TRBD1,CASTKVDRDDRNTEAFF,TGTGCCAGTACTAAAGTGGACAGGGACGATAGGAACACTGAAGCTTTCTTT
TRBJ2-7,TRBV5-5,-,TRBD1,CASIPGQGAYEQYF,TGTGCCAGCATTCCGGGACAGGGGGCGTACGAGCAGTACTTC
TRBJ1-4,TRBV7-9,once,TRBD1,CASSLAQGLEEKLFF,TGTGCCAGCAGTCTGGCACAGGGGTTGGAGGAAAAACTGTTTTTT
TRBJ2-2,TRBV6-5,-,-,CASSHRENTGELFF,TGTGCCAGCAGTCACAGGGAGAACACCGGGGAGCTGTTTTTT
TRBJ1-2,TRBV27,-,-,CASSLTPPHTGANYGYTF,TGTGCCAGCAGTTTAACCCCCCCCCATACAGGAGCTAACTATGGCTACACCTTC
TRBJ2-3,TRBV27,-,TRBD1,CASSSKTGWAQYF,TGTGCCAGCAGCTCAAAGACAGGGTGGGCGCAGTATTTT
TRBJ2-3,TRBV7-9,-,-,CASSLTTASTDTQYF,TGTGCCAGCAGCTTAACGACAGCTAGCACAGATACGCAGTATTTT
TRBJ2-5,TRBV29-1,-,TRBD2,CSHHLGREETQYF,TGCAGCCATCATTTGGGGAGGGAAGAGACCCAGTACTTC
TRBJ2-3,TRBV28,-,-,CASSPARGRADTQYF,TGTGCCAGCAGTCCAGCCAGGGGCCGAGCAGATACGCAGTATTTT
TRBJ1-6,TRBV5-1,few,-,CASRAGDSPLHF,TGCGCCAGCAGGGCAGGGGATTCACCCCTCCACTTT
TRBJ2-3,TRBV7-7,-,-,CASSLAAGSADTQYF,TGTGCCAGCAGCTTAGCAGCGGGTAGTGCAGATACGCAGTATTTT
TRBJ2-4,TRBV19,-,-,CASSMGHSKNIQYF,TGTGCCAGTAGTATGGGACATAGCAAAAACATTCAGTACTTC
TRBJ1-4,TRBV20-1,-,-,CSASQTRNEKLFF,TGCAGTGCTAGTCAAACTAGGAATGAAAAACTGTTTTTT
TRBJ1-2,TRBV4-1,-,-,CASRLAGTNYGYTF,TGCGCCAGCAGGTTGGCGGGGACTAACTATGGCTACACCTTC
TRBJ1-2,TRBV5-4,-,-,CASSLEGYGGGYTF,TGTGCCAGCAGCTTGGAGGGTTATGGAGGGGGCTACACCTTC